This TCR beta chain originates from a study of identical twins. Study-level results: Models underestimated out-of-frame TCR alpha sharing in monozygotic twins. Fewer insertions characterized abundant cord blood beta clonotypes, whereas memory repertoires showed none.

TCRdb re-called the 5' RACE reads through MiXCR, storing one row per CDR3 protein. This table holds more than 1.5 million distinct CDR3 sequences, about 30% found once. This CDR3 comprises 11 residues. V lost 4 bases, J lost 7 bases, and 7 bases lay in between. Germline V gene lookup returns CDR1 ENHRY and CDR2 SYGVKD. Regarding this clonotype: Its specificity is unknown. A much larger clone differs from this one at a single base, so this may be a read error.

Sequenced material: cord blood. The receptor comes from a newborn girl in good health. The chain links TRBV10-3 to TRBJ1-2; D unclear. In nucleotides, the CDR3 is TGTGCCATCAGTGGGGAGTGTGGCTACACCTTC. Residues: CAISGECGYTF.